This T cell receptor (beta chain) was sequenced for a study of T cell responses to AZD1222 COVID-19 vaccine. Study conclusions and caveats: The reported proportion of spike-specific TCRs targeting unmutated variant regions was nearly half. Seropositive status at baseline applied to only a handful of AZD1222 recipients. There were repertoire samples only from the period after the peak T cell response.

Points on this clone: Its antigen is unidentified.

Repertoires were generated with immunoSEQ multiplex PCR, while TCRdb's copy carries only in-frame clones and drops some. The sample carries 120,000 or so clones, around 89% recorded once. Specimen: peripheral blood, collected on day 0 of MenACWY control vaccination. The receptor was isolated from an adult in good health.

The CDR3: CASRQGLAGGGQETQYF. CDR3 DNA: TGCGCCAGCAGGCAGGGACTAGCGGGAGGGGGGCAAGAGACCCAGTACTTC. The V and J genes are TRBV10-2 and TRBJ2-5; 16 bases agree with TRBD2. CDR1 WSHSY and CDR2 SAAADI come from the germline V gene. There are 17 residues in the CDR3. The V and J ends lost 6 bases and 2 bases, in that order; junction bases with no gene match: 6.